These 18 T cell receptor beta chains were all obtained from the same sample, sequenced in a study of regulatory T cells in long-lasting Graves disease. Time point meaning: newly diagnosed GD, antithyroid drugs for less than 3 months. Generation of the TCR library employed RNA extracted from PBMCs. Library construction for TCR beta used iRepertoire HTBI primers and Arm-PCR of CDR3 regions. One entry per CDR3 protein, called by TCRdb with MiXCR from the multiplex PCR reads. The table records fewer than 550,000 distinct CDR3 sequences, roughly 15% of them present only once. These data also featured in a second study, about T cells in Graves' hyperthyroidism and ophthalmopathy.

Source: peripheral blood mononuclear cells (PBMCs), taken at new diagnosis, from a patient treated with antithyroid drugs. All receptors derive from a woman aged 18-29 years with Graves disease.

This clonotype came up a few times. This chain links TRBV4-1 with TRBJ2-2; the D is unclear. Germline-derived CDR1 and CDR2 are MGHRA and YSYEKL. V was trimmed by 1 base and J by 1 base, leaving 7 bases between them. This CDR3 has 15 amino acids. CDR3 bases: TGCGCCAGCAGCCAAGTCGGTTTGAACACCGGGGAGCTGTTTTTT. Encoded protein: CASSQVGLNTGELFF.

This clonotype was observed many times. The chain carries TRBV2 and TRBJ2-7; TRBD2 matches at 9 bases. The length of the CDR3 is 14 residues. Unmatched junction bases numbered 8, after V lost 5 bases and J lost 6 bases. Germline CDR1 is SNHLY and CDR2 is FYNNEI. The CDR3 region is CASSQEREVFEQYF. Here the CDR3 DNA reads TGTGCCAGCAGTCAAGAGCGGGAGGTATTCGAGCAGTACTTC.

The chain uses TRBV7-9 and TRBJ2-7; D is perhaps TRBD2 (6 bases). Germline values: CDR1 SEHNR, CDR2 FQNEAQ (reference sequence). The length of the CDR3 is 13 residues. Deletions cut 6 bases from V and 5 bases from J, with 14 bases between. CDR3 nucleotides: TGTGCCAGCAGGGGACTTGGACGAGACGAGCAGTACTTC. This encodes CASRGLGRDEQYF.

The CDR3 bases are TGCAGTGCTATCCCCGTACTAAGCGGGAGAGGGTCCAATGAGCAGTTCTTC. Amino acids: CSAIPVLSGRGSNEQFF. The chain combines TRBV20-1 with TRBJ2-1; 8 bases match TRBD2. The J segment lost 6 bases and the V segment lost 4 bases, leaving 17 bases of the junction unmatched. The CDR3 has 17 amino acids. Germline V gene lookup returns CDR1 DFQATT and CDR2 SNEGSKA (reference sequence).

The V call is TRBV24-1, the J call TRBJ2-7; no definite D call. The CDR3 consists of 13 residues. The germline V gene has CDR1 KGHDR and CDR2 SFDVKD. Between the trimmed V and J ends, which lost 6 bases and 3 bases, there was a span of 11 bases. CDR3 amino acids: CATSKLSFYEQYF. In nucleotides, the CDR3 is TGTGCCACCAGTAAACTATCTTTCTACGAGCAGTACTTC.

This clonotype was found a few times. V is TRBV10-3 and J is TRBJ2-3; 7 bases align to TRBD1. V dropped 3 bases and J dropped 7; count of bases not matched to a gene: 4. The CDR3 sequence is 13 residues long. Germline V lookup: CDR1 ENHRY, CDR2 SYGVKD. The CDR3 protein is CAISEDRVHTQYF. DNA of the CDR3: TGTGCCATCAGTGAAGACAGGGTCCATACGCAGTATTTT.

In this sample, this clonotype turned up a few times. The CDR3 DNA sequence: TGTGCCAGCGGTCTGGCGGGAAGCTCCTACAATGAGCAGTTCTTC. This codes for CASGLAGSSYNEQFF. The rearrangement uses TRBV12-5 and TRBJ2-1; D might be TRBD2 (6 bases). Germline CDR1 and CDR2: LGHNT and FRNRAP. This CDR3 has 15 residues.

This sequence joins TRBV30 and TRBJ1-5, with D unresolved. CDR1 is GTSNPN and CDR2 is SVGIG in the germline V gene (reference sequence). V dropped 3 bases and J dropped 3 bases, with 9 bases sitting between them. The CDR3 totals 13 residues. The CDR3 loop is CAWSESNNQPQHF. CDR3 DNA: TGTGCCTGGAGCGAGAGTAACAATCAGCCCCAGCATTTT.

This clonotype occurred many times. The rearrangement uses TRBV12-3 or TRBV12-4 and TRBJ1-1; no reliable D call. The CDR3 totals 14 residues. With 1 base removed from V and 0 bases from J, the gap between germline ends came to 6 bases. The CDR3 nucleotides are TGTGCCAGCAGTTTAGTAGCCGTGAACACTGAAGCTTTCTTT. It translates to CASSLVAVNTEAFF.

This clonotype was recorded at least ten times. The chain combines TRBV5-1 with TRBJ2-1, with D unresolved. The CDR3 spans 15 residues. The germline V and J ends were trimmed by 0 bases and 2 bases, with 9 bases remaining between them. Germline lookup yields CDR1 SGHRS and CDR2 YFSETQ. The CDR3 here is CASSLVDWTYNEQFF. DNA for the CDR3: TGCGCCAGCAGCTTGGTGGATTGGACCTACAATGAGCAGTTCTTC.

This clonotype was counted many times. Germline is not matched at one junction end, which may reflect a read error. The chain is built from TRBV7-7 and TRBJ2-3; 8 bases line up with TRBD1. The CDR3 covers 15 residues. Germline CDR1 SSHAT, CDR2 FNYEAQ (reference sequence). CDR3 nucleotide sequence: TGTGCTAGCAGCCCGGGCCCCAGGGGGCCAGATACGCAGTATTTT. This encodes CASSPGPRGPDTQYF.

The J gene is TRBJ2-7, the V gene TRBV5-1; either TRBD1 or TRBD2 may supply D (5 bases each). Between the trimmed V and J ends, which lost 0 bases and 3 bases, there was a span of 13 bases. Germline-derived CDR1 and CDR2 are SGHRS and YFSETQ. The CDR3 spans 15 residues. CDR3 nucleotides: TGCGCCAGCAGCTTGGAGGGGAGCTTTAGCTACGAGCAGTACTTC. Protein sequence: CASSLEGSFSYEQYF.

This clonotype was recorded at least ten times. The chain carries TRBV12-3 or TRBV12-4 and TRBJ1-2; D is uncertain. This CDR3 is built from 14 residues. V lost 6 bases, J lost 4 bases, and 15 bases lay in between. The CDR3 DNA follows: TGTGCCAGCAGCCCTCCGACAAACCTCTATGGCTACACCTTC. Its protein is CASSPPTNLYGYTF.

This clonotype was found many times. The V and J genes are TRBV5-1 and TRBJ2-1; 9 nucleotides agree with TRBD2. Germline loops: CDR1 SGHRS, CDR2 YFSETQ. The CDR3 is made up of 17 amino acids. Losses at the gene ends were 1 base for V and 4 bases for J; bases not matched to a gene: 9. CDR3 sequence (DNA): TGCGCCAGCAGCTTGTGGTCGTCTAGCGGGACATACAATGAGCAGTTCTTC. This gives the protein CASSLWSSSGTYNEQFF. Based on the CDR3 plus reference TRBV5-1 and TRBJ2-1, the full variable domain is KAGVTQTPRYLIKTRGQQVTLSCSPISGHRSVSWYQQTPGQGLQFLFEYFSETQRNKGNFPGRFSGRQFSNSRSEMNVSTLELGDSALYLCASSLWSSSGTYNEQFFGPGTRLTVL.

This clonotype appeared many times. Here the CDR3 reads CASSPTGNNQPQHF. The DNA for the CDR3 is TGTGCCAGCAGCCCGACAGGCAACAATCAGCCCCAGCATTTT. The V gene is TRBV18, the J gene TRBJ1-5; weak D call: TRBD1 (6 bases). The germline V gene encodes CDR1 KGHSH and CDR2 LQKENI. V lost 8 bases and J 3 bases, leaving 14 bases between the germline ends. The CDR3 sequence is 14 residues long.

This clonotype was picked up many times. The chain recombines TRBV3-1 with TRBJ2-1, with 9 bases lining up with TRBD2. The CDR3 contains 15 residues. Germline assignment: CDR1 LGHDT and CDR2 YNNKEL (reference sequence). The V and J ends lost 1 base and 5 bases, in that order; junction bases with no gene match: 3. The CDR3, as DNA: TGTGCCAGCAGCCAAGTAAGGACTAGCGACAATGAGCAGTTCTTC. Translating it yields CASSQVRTSDNEQFF.

This clonotype showed up many times. The rearrangement uses TRBV5-1 and TRBJ2-7; the match to TRBD1 covers 7 bases. Germline lookup yields CDR1 SGHRS and CDR2 YFSETQ. V was pared by 0 bases and J by 5 bases, with 8 bases of the junction left unmatched. The CDR3 is made up of 15 amino acids. The CDR3, as DNA: TGCGCCAGCAGCTTGGCCCCGACAGGGCCCAACGAGCAGTACTTC. The encoded protein is CASSLAPTGPNEQYF.

This clonotype has at least ten counts. V is TRBV7-3 and J is TRBJ2-3, with 10 bases lining up with TRBD2. The ends lost 1 base at V and 5 bases at J; junction bases unmatched: 24. The CDR3 runs to 22 residues. Germline CDR1 and CDR2: SGHTA and FQGTGA. The CDR3, as DNA: TGTGCCAGCAGCTTAATTAGCGGGAGGTCGAACACCGGGGTCCAACACGTAGATACGCAGTATTTT. It yields the protein CASSLISGRSNTGVQHVDTQYF.